This TCR beta chain was sequenced during a study of a mutant IDH1 vaccine in newly diagnosed glioma. Overall study context: Vaccine dosing followed radiotherapy by 4-6 weeks, or accompanied temozolomide cycles. Study observations and caveats: Alterations occurring in top peripheral T cell clonotypes seemed unrelated to pseudoprogression.

Time point in this sample: week 35, safety follow-up. Alongside topical imiquimod, each dose of vaccine comprised 300 ug of mutant IDH1 20-mer peptide. The patients were given eight vaccinations, one each in weeks 1, 3, 5, 7, 11, 15, 19 and 23. The germline V and J ends were trimmed by 3 bases and 1 base, with 7 bases remaining between them. The CDR3 extends over 15 amino acids. Germline loops: CDR1 SGHAT, CDR2 FQNNGV. Only in-frame clones appear in the TCRdb table, and some are missing; sequencing was by immunoSEQ multiplex PCR. The table records 60,000 to 65,000 clones, roughly 80% of them present only once. A remark on this clone: The antigen remains unidentified.

The material was PBMCs, obtained from a glioma patient whose treatment included an IDH1 peptide vaccine. This TCR came from a man younger than 45 with glioma. This chain joins TRBV11-2 and TRBJ2-6; D remains unclear. The CDR3 sequence is CASSFRTSGANVLTF. The CDR3 DNA reads as TGTGCCAGCAGCTTTCGGACGTCTGGGGCCAACGTCCTGACTTTC.